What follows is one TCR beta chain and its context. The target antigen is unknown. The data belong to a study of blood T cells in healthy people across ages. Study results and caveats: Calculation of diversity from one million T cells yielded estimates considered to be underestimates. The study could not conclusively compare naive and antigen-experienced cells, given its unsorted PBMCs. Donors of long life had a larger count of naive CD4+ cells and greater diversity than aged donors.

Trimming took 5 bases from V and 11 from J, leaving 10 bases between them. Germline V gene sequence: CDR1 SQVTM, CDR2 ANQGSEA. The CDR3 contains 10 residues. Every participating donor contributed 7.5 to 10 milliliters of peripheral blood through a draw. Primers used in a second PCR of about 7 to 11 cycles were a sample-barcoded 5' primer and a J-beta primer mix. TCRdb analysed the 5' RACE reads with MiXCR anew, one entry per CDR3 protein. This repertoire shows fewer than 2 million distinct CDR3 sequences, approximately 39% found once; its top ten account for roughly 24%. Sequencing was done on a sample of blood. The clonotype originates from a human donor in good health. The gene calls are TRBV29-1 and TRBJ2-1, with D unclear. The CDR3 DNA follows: TGCAGCGTTACTGATCATAAGCAGTTCTTC. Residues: CSVTDHKQFF.